Sequencing of this T cell receptor (beta chain) was carried out in a study of shared clonotypes between healthy human individuals. Notes on the study in general: Generally, estimated richness proved larger in naive subsets than it did in memory subsets.

This clone was seen a single time. What it binds is not known. Naive CD8 cells comprised CD45RO-negative, CCR7-positively selected cells, excluding terminally differentiated effector memory CD45RA+ cells. Deep-level running was used for the assay. Generated by immunoSEQ multiplex PCR, the TCRdb table keeps only in-frame clones and is missing some. Found here are 1.5 million to 2.5 million clones, approximately 94% of them singletons; the top ten hold 0.95% to 1.5%. The CDR3 contains 12 residues. The chain combines TRBV12-2 with TRBJ2-7. TRBV12-2 represents a pseudogene. What was sequenced was naive CD8+ T cells sorted from blood. The origin of this receptor is a man younger than 35 in good health. The CDR3 nucleotides read TGTGCAAGTCGCTTAGCGCCCTACGAGCAGTACTTC. Protein product: CASRLAPYEQYF.